A selection of T cell receptor beta chains follows, all from one sample in a study of CD8 T cells in ankylosing spondylitis. One entry per CDR3 protein, called by TCRdb with MiXCR from the 5' RACE reads. The table lists 150,000 to 200,000 distinct CDR3 sequences, 10% to 15% of them singletons. Sequencing input: blood, either unsorted or a sorted T cell fraction (not recorded which). These TCRs come from a female donor with ankylosing spondylitis or in good health (not recorded which). CDR3s include the opening cysteine and the closing phenylalanine or tryptophan. D genes are given only for firm matches. Some rows have no size entry. The others give once, few or many, or a class for an expanded clone.

v_call: TRBV3-1
d_call: NA
cdr3_length: 10
j_call: TRBJ2-7
clone_size: many
cdr3_aa: CASSRYEQYF
cdr3_nt: TGTGCCAGCAGTCGGTACGAGCAGTACTTC

v_call: TRBV7-9
d_call: NA
cdr3_length: 12
j_call: TRBJ1-1
clone_size: many
cdr3_aa: CASRSGNTEAFF
cdr3_nt: TGTGCCAGCAGGTCGGGGAACACTGAAGCTTTCTTT

v_call: TRBV7-2
d_call: NA
cdr3_length: 13
j_call: TRBJ2-5
clone_size: many
cdr3_aa: CASSLAWVETQYF
cdr3_nt: TGTGCCAGCAGCTTAGCGTGGGTGGAGACCCAGTACTTC

v_call: TRBV7-2
d_call: NA
cdr3_length: 15
j_call: TRBJ1-5
clone_size: few
cdr3_aa: CASSWHPNSNQPQHF
cdr3_nt: TGTGCCAGCAGCTGGCATCCTAATAGCAATCAGCCCCAGCATTTT

v_call: TRBV12-3/TRBV12-4
d_call: TRBD1
cdr3_length: 16
j_call: TRBJ1-4
clone_size: many
cdr3_aa: CASSTSGGALGEKLFF
cdr3_nt: TGTGCCAGCAGTACTTCAGGGGGCGCATTAGGTGAAAAACTGTTTTTT

v_call: TRBV12-3/TRBV12-4
d_call: NA
cdr3_length: 11
j_call: TRBJ2-3
clone_size: many
cdr3_aa: CASKRTDTQYF
cdr3_nt: TGTGCCAGCAAACGCACAGATACGCAGTATTTT

v_call: TRBV29-1
d_call: NA
cdr3_length: 12
j_call: TRBJ1-2
clone_size: NA
cdr3_aa: CSVEGRRSIYTF
cdr3_nt: TGCAGCGTTGAAGGACGTCGTAGTATCTACACCTTC

v_call: TRBV7-9
d_call: NA
cdr3_length: 14
j_call: TRBJ1-2
clone_size: few
cdr3_aa: CASIERQPLYGYTF
cdr3_nt: TGTGCCAGCATCGAGCGACAGCCCTTGTATGGCTACACCTTC

v_call: TRBV11-3
d_call: NA
cdr3_length: 13
j_call: TRBJ2-2
clone_size: many
cdr3_aa: CASSLDSAGELFF
cdr3_nt: TGTGCCAGCAGCTTAGATTCGGCCGGGGAGCTGTTTTTT

v_call: TRBV6-2/TRBV6-3
d_call: TRBD2
cdr3_length: 17
j_call: TRBJ2-1
clone_size: many
cdr3_aa: CASSYLPGLAGNNEQFF
cdr3_nt: TGTGCCAGCAGTTACCTCCCCGGACTAGCGGGAAACAATGAGCAGTTCTTC

v_call: TRBV5-1
d_call: NA
cdr3_length: 14
j_call: TRBJ2-7
clone_size: few
cdr3_aa: CASSPTTPGGEQYF
cdr3_nt: TGCGCCAGCAGCCCCACGACCCCGGGCGGGGAGCAGTACTTC

v_call: TRBV20-1
d_call: TRBD2
cdr3_length: 15
j_call: TRBJ2-2
clone_size: few
cdr3_aa: CSARDGDYDTGELFF
cdr3_nt: TGCAGTGCTAGAGATGGGGACTACGACACCGGGGAGCTGTTTTTT

v_call: TRBV30
d_call: NA
cdr3_length: 12
j_call: TRBJ2-3
clone_size: few
cdr3_aa: CAWGGSTDTQYF
cdr3_nt: TGTGCCTGGGGGGGTAGCACAGATACGCAGTATTTT

v_call: TRBV30
d_call: NA
cdr3_length: 15
j_call: TRBJ1-5
clone_size: NA
cdr3_aa: CAWSHRPGPNKPQHF
cdr3_nt: TGTGCCTGGAGTCACCGCCCGGGGCCGAATAAGCCCCAGCATTTT

v_call: TRBV20-1
d_call: NA
cdr3_length: 15
j_call: TRBJ2-1
clone_size: few
cdr3_aa: CSARKSGGSYNEQFF
cdr3_nt: TGCAGTGCTAGAAAAAGCGGAGGCTCCTACAATGAGCAGTTCTTC

v_call: TRBV25-1
d_call: NA
cdr3_length: 12
j_call: TRBJ2-7
clone_size: few
cdr3_aa: CASSAQFPEQYF
cdr3_nt: TGTGCCAGCAGTGCCCAATTCCCCGAGCAGTACTTC

v_call: TRBV12-3/TRBV12-4
d_call: NA
cdr3_length: 13
j_call: TRBJ2-7
clone_size: many
cdr3_aa: CASSLAQTYEQYF
cdr3_nt: TGTGCCAGCAGTTTGGCACAGACCTACGAGCAGTACTTC

v_call: TRBV20-1
d_call: NA
cdr3_length: 13
j_call: TRBJ2-3
clone_size: few
cdr3_aa: CSAAVLTGDTQYF
cdr3_nt: TGCAGTGCGGCGGTTTTAACGGGAGATACGCAGTATTTT

v_call: TRBV5-1
d_call: NA
cdr3_length: 14
j_call: TRBJ2-5
clone_size: many
cdr3_aa: CASRKEANQETQYF
cdr3_nt: TGCGCCAGCAGAAAGGAGGCGAACCAAGAGACCCAGTACTTC

v_call: TRBV29-1
d_call: NA
cdr3_length: 14
j_call: TRBJ2-3
clone_size: many
cdr3_aa: CSVEGPGRADTQYF
cdr3_nt: TGCAGCGTTGAGGGACCCGGTCGGGCAGATACGCAGTATTTT

v_call: TRBV11-2
d_call: NA
cdr3_length: 15
j_call: TRBJ2-2
clone_size: many
cdr3_aa: CASRQEAGNTGELFF
cdr3_nt: TGTGCCAGCAGACAAGAGGCAGGGAACACCGGGGAGCTGTTTTTT

v_call: TRBV27
d_call: NA
cdr3_length: 13
j_call: TRBJ1-1
clone_size: many
cdr3_aa: CASSWTDLTEAFF
cdr3_nt: TGTGCCAGCAGCTGGACTGATCTTACTGAAGCTTTCTTT

v_call: TRBV4-2
d_call: NA
cdr3_length: 13
j_call: TRBJ2-7
clone_size: many
cdr3_aa: CASSQADYYEQYF
cdr3_nt: TGTGCCAGCAGCCAGGCAGACTACTACGAGCAGTACTTC

v_call: TRBV5-6
d_call: NA
cdr3_length: 20
j_call: TRBJ2-1
clone_size: NA
cdr3_aa: CASSLDWSSFIQSPYNEQFF
cdr3_nt: TGTGCCAGCAGCTTGGATTGGAGTAGCTTTATCCAGTCCCCCTACAATGAGCAGTTCTTC

v_call: TRBV12-3/TRBV12-4
d_call: TRBD2
cdr3_length: 18
j_call: TRBJ2-5
clone_size: NA
cdr3_aa: CASSFSLGGTGGQEAQYF
cdr3_nt: TGTGCCAGCAGTTTCTCTCTTGGTGGAACGGGAGGGCAAGAGGCCCAGTACTTC

v_call: TRBV3-1
d_call: NA
cdr3_length: 16
j_call: TRBJ2-1
clone_size: many
cdr3_aa: CASSQFRASIYNEQFF
cdr3_nt: TGTGCCAGCAGCCAATTCCGGGCCTCAATCTACAATGAGCAGTTCTTC

v_call: TRBV5-1
d_call: TRBD2
cdr3_length: 15
j_call: TRBJ2-7
clone_size: many
cdr3_aa: CASSPGLAGFYEQYF
cdr3_nt: TGCGCCAGCAGCCCGGGACTAGCGGGATTCTACGAGCAGTACTTC

v_call: TRBV20-1
d_call: NA
cdr3_length: 15
j_call: TRBJ1-2
clone_size: NA
cdr3_aa: CSARSYTVKGDGYTF
cdr3_nt: TGCAGTGCTAGAAGCTACACCGTAAAAGGCGATGGCTACACCTTC

v_call: TRBV7-2
d_call: NA
cdr3_length: 15
j_call: TRBJ2-1
clone_size: NA
cdr3_aa: CVSSLGLPGANEQFF
cdr3_nt: TGTGTCAGCAGCTTAGGTCTCCCGGGGGCAAATGAGCAGTTCTTC

v_call: TRBV15
d_call: TRBD2
cdr3_length: 15
j_call: TRBJ2-1
clone_size: NA
cdr3_aa: CATSRDPSGNAEQFF
cdr3_nt: TGTGCCACCAGCAGAGATCCTAGCGGGAATGCTGAGCAGTTCTTC

v_call: TRBV5-5
d_call: TRBD1
cdr3_length: 15
j_call: TRBJ2-7
clone_size: many
cdr3_aa: CASSHSQGSSYEQYF
cdr3_nt: TGTGCCAGCAGCCACTCACAGGGGAGCTCCTACGAGCAGTACTTC